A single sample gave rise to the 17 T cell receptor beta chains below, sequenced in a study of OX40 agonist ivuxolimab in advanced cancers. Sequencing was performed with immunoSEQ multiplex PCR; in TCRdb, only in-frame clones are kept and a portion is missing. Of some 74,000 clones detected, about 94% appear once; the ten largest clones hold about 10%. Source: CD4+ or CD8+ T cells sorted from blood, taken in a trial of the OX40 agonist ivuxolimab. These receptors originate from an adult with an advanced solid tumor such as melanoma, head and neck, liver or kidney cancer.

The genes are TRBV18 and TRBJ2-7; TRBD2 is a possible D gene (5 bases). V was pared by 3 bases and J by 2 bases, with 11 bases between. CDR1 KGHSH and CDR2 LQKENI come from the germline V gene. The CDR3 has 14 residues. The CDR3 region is CASSPSGLTYEQYF. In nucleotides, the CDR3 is TGTGCCAGCTCACCGAGCGGTCTCACCTACGAGCAGTACTTC.

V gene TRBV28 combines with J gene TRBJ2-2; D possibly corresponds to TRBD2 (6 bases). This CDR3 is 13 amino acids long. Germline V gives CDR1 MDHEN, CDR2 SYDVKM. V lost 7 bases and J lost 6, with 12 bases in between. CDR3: CASTPWGAGELFF. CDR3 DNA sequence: TGTGCCAGCACCCCGTGGGGGGCCGGGGAGCTGTTTTTT.

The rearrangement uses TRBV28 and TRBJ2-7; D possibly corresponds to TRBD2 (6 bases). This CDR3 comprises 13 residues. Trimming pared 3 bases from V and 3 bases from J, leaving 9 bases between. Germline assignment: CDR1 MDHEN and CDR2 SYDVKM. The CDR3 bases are TGTGCCAGCAGTTTGGAGGGGATCTACGAGCAGTACTTC. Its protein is CASSLEGIYEQYF.

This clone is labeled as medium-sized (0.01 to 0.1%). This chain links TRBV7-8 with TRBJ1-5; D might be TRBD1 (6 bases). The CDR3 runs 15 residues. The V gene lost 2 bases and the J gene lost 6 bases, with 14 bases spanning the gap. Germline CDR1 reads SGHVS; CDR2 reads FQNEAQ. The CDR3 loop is CASSLFQGPSQPQHF. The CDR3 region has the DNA TGTGCCAGCAGCTTATTTCAGGGGCCGTCTCAGCCCCAGCATTTT.

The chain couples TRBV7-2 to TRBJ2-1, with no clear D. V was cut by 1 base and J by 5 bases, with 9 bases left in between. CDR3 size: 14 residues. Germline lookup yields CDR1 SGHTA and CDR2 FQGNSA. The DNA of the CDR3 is TGTGCCAGCAGCTTAGTTTCCCTAGACAATGAGCAGTTCTTC. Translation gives CASSLVSLDNEQFF.

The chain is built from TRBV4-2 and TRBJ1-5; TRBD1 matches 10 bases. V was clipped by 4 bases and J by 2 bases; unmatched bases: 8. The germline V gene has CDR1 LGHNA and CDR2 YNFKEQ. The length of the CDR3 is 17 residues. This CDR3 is CASSLGTGDGGNQPQHF. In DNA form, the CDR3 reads TGTGCCAGCAGCCTAGGGACAGGGGATGGAGGCAATCAGCCCCAGCATTTT.

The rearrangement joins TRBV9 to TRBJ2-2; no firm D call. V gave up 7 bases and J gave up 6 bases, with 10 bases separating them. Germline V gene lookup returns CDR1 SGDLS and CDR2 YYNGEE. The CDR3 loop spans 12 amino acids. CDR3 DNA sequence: TGTGCCAGCGCCACCCCCCCCGGGGAGCTGTTTTTT. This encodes CASATPPGELFF.

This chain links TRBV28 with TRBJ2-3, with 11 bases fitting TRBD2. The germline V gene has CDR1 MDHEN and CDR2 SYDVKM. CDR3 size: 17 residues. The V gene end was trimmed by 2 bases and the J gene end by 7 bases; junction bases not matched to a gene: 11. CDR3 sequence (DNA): TGTGCCAGCAGTTTACGGGCTAGCGGGGGGCCCCTCAATACGCAGTATTTT. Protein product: CASSLRASGGPLNTQYF.

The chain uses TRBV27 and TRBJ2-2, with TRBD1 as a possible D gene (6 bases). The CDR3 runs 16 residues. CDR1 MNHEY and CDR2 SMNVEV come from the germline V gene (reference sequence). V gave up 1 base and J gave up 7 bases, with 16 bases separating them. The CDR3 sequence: CASSLLATGGSGELFF. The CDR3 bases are TGTGCCAGCAGTTTATTAGCGACAGGCGGAAGCGGGGAGCTGTTTTTT.

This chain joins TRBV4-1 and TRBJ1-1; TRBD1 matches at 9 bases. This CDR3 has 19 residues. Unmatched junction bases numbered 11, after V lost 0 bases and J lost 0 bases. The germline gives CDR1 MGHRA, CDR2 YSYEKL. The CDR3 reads CASSQDRTGESTVNTEAFF. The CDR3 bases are TGCGCCAGCAGCCAAGATCGGACAGGGGAGTCTACCGTGAACACTGAAGCTTTCTTT.

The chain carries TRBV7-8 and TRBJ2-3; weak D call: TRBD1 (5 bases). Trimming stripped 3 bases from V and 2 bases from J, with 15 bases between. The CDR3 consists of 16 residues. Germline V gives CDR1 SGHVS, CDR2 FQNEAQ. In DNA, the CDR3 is TGTGCCAGCAGCTTGAACTTTTTGGGGCTCACAGATACGCAGTATTTT. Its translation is CASSLNFLGLTDTQYF.

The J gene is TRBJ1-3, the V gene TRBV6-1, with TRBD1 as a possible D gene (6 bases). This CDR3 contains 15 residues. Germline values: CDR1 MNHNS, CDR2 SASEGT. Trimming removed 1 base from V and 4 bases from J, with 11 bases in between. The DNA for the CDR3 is TGTGCCAGCAGTGAAGACGGACAGTTAGGAAACACCATATATTTT. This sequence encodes CASSEDGQLGNTIYF.

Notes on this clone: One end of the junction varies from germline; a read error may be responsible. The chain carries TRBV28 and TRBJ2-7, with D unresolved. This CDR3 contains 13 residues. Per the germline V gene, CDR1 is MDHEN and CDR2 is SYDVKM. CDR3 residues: CAGSGWDSYEQYF. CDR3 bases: TGTGCCGGCAGTGGATGGGACTCCTACGAGCAGTACTTC. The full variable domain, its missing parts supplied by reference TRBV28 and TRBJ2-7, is DVKVTQSSRYLVKRTGEKVFLECVQDMDHENMFWYRQDPGLGLRLIYFSYDVKMKEKGDIPEGYSVSREKKERFSLILESASTNQTSMYLCAGSGWDSYEQYFGPGTRLTVT.

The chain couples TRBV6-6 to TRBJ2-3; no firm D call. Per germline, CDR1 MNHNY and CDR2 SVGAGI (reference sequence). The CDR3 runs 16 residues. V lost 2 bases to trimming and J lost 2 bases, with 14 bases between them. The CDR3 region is CASSYVFGANTDTQYF. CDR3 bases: TGTGCCAGCAGTTACGTTTTTGGAGCAAACACAGATACGCAGTATTTT.

This CDR3 reads CASSLDPQETQYF. In DNA, the CDR3 is TGTGCCAGCAGCTTGGACCCTCAAGAGACCCAGTACTTC. The chain carries TRBV7-3 and TRBJ2-5; D is uncertain. This CDR3 region has 13 residues. Trimming removed 3 bases at V and 2 bases at J, with 7 bases between. Looked up from germline, CDR1 is SGHTA and CDR2 is FQGTGA.

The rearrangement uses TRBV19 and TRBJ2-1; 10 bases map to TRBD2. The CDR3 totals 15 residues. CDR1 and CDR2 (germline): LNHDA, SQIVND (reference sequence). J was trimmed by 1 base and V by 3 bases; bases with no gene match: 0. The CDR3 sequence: CASSMGLASYNEQFF. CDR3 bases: TGTGCCAGTAGTATGGGACTAGCGTCCTACAATGAGCAGTTCTTC.

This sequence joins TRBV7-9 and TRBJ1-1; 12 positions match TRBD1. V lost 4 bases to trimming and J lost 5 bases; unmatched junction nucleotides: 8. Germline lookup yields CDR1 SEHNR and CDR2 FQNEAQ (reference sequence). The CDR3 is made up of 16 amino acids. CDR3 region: CASSSGQGAGGTEAFF. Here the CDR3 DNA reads TGTGCCAGCAGCTCGGGACAGGGGGCGGGTGGTACTGAAGCTTTCTTT.